One sample yielded the 8 T cell receptor beta chains listed below, sequenced in a study of tumor-infiltrating lymphocytes in localized non-small cell lung cancer. The table came from immunoSEQ multiplex PCR; TCRdb's copy has only in-frame clones and leaves some out. The sample consists of some 21,000 clones, over 70% of them appearing once. The sequenced sample was lung tumor tissue. All receptors derive from a human donor with non-small cell lung cancer.

V and J are TRBV7-2 and TRBJ2-7, with a weak D call TRBD1 (6 bases). Germline CDR1 is SGHTA and CDR2 is FQGNSA. Trimming pared 5 bases from V and 6 bases from J, leaving 17 bases between. CDR3 length equals 14 residues. CDR3 bases: TGTGCCAGCAGCCAACACCAGGGGATGGGCGAGCAGTACTTC. Its translation is CASSQHQGMGEQYF.

The chain carries TRBV11-2 and TRBJ2-7; 10 nucleotides line up with TRBD2. This CDR3 is 14 amino acids long. Germline trimming cut 0 bases from V and 6 bases from J; bases unmatched to any gene: 2. Germline CDR1 and CDR2: SGHAT and FQNNGV. CDR3 DNA sequence: TGTGCCAGCAGCTTAGAACGACTAGCGGGCGAGCAGTACTTC. It encodes CASSLERLAGEQYF.

The rearrangement uses TRBV10-1 and TRBJ2-7; no clear D gene. Per the germline V gene, CDR1 is WNHNN and CDR2 is SYGVQD (reference sequence). The CDR3 length is 13 residues. V was cut by 0 bases and J by 7 bases, with 10 bases left in between. The CDR3 region has the DNA TGCGCCAGCAGTGAGTCCAAGCCTGCAGAGCAGTACTTC. Translated, it gives CASSESKPAEQYF.

The J gene is TRBJ1-3, the V gene TRBV7-2; D ambiguous. The CDR3 is made up of 16 amino acids. Looked up from germline, CDR1 is SGHTA and CDR2 is FQGNSA. Deletions cut 5 bases from V and 0 bases from J, with 14 bases between. The CDR3 coding sequence is TGTGCCAGCAGCCCCACCGCGGGAATCTCTGGAAACACCATATATTTT. The encoded protein is CASSPTAGISGNTIYF.

This clone was detected a few times. This CDR3 is CASSLMAATDTQYF. CDR3 in DNA: TGTGCCAGCAGCTTAATGGCGGCCACAGATACGCAGTATTTT. The chain joins TRBV7-8 to TRBJ2-3; no clear D. Germline V CDR1 and CDR2: SGHVS, FQNEAQ. The CDR3 has 14 amino acids. V was clipped by 2 bases and J by 2 bases, with 8 bases between them. The full variable domain, in which reference TRBV7-8 and TRBJ2-3 provide the parts outside the CDR3, is GAGVSQSPRYKVAKRGQDVALRCDPISGHVSLFWYQQALGQGPEFLTYFQNEAQLDKSGLPSDRFFAERPEGSVSTLKIQRTQQEDSAVYLCASSLMAATDTQYFGPGTRLTVL.

V and J are TRBV5-1 and TRBJ2-5; D call uncertain. V lost 4 bases and J 4 bases, leaving 14 bases between the germline ends. This CDR3 region has 14 residues. CDR1 is SGHRS, CDR2 YFSETQ, per germline. CDR3 coding DNA: TGCGCCAGCAGCCCGGGCGGAGCAGTAGAGACCCAGTACTTC. Its translation is CASSPGGAVETQYF.

This clone has only a few counts. The chain recombines TRBV7-9 with TRBJ2-1; a weak D match, TRBD2 (5 bases). In germline, CDR1 is SEHNR, CDR2 FQNEAQ (reference sequence). This CDR3 comprises 16 residues. With 7 bases removed from V and 7 bases from J, the gap between germline ends came to 23 bases. This CDR3 is CASIKNVGVNTNEQFF. Written as DNA, the CDR3 is TGTGCCAGCATAAAGAACGTGGGAGTTAATACAAATGAGCAGTTCTTC.

The genes are TRBV6-5 and TRBJ2-5; the D gene is possibly TRBD1 (5 bases). V lost 5 bases and J lost 7, with 8 bases in between. From germline, CDR1 is MNHEY and CDR2 SVGAGI. The CDR3 runs to 11 residues. CDR3 nucleotide sequence: TGTGCCAGCAGTCAAGGGGTGACCCAGTACTTC. Translating it yields CASSQGVTQYF.